The 7 T cell receptor beta chains presented below share a single source sample, sequenced in a study of CD8 T cells in Susac syndrome. cDNA came from roughly 0.53 to 1 ug RNA primed by random hexamers. TCRdb ran MiXCR on the immunoSEQ multiplex PCR reads and lists one entry per CDR3 protein. The table has under 85,000 distinct CDR3 sequences, about 94% seen once. The sample taken for sequencing was CD8+ T cells from PBMCs. The receptor set was obtained from a human donor with Susac syndrome.

This rearrangement joins TRBV4-3 to TRBJ1-6, with D hard to call. V was shortened by 1 base and J by 7 bases, with 5 bases between the two germline ends. The germline CDR1 and CDR2 sequences are LGHNA and YSLEER. This CDR3 is 13 amino acids long. CDR3 loop: CASSQGWNSPLHF. CDR3 nucleotide sequence: TGCGCCAGCAGCCAAGGGTGGAATTCACCCCTCCACTTT.

V and J are TRBV29-1 and TRBJ2-5; D remains unclear. The CDR3 extends over 14 amino acids. CDR1 is SQVTM, CDR2 ANQGSEA, per germline. The V end was cut by 6 bases, the J end by 5 bases, with 19 bases between. The CDR3 here is CSVTPRGVGETQYF. Written as DNA, the CDR3 is TGCAGCGTAACTCCCCGCGGAGTAGGGGAGACCCAGTACTTC. Using reference TRBV29-1 and TRBJ2-5 for the parts outside the CDR3, the full variable domain is SAVISQKPSRDICQRGTSLTIQCQVDSQVTMMFWYRQQPGQSLTLIATANQGSEATYESGFVIDKFPISRPNLTFSTLTVSNMSPEDSSIYLCSVTPRGVGETQYFGPGTRLLVL.

The gene calls are TRBV4-3 and TRBJ2-7; 7 nucleotides agree with TRBD2. The germline CDR1 and CDR2 sequences are LGHNA and YSLEER. CDR3 length: 17 amino acids. V lost 4 bases and J lost 5; bases outside the gene matches: 17. In DNA, the CDR3 is TGCGCCAGCAGCCCCCGCGCTGCGGGAGAAAGACTCGACGAGCAGTACTTC. Amino acid sequence: CASSPRAAGERLDEQYF.

The V gene is TRBV2, the J gene TRBJ1-4, with D possibly TRBD1 on 6 matching bases. This CDR3 region has 14 residues. V gave up 4 bases and J gave up 4 bases, with 10 bases separating them. Germline V gene sequence: CDR1 SNHLY, CDR2 FYNNEI. CDR3 amino acids: CASSVGQFNEKLFF. Written as DNA, the CDR3 is TGTGCCAGCAGTGTAGGACAGTTTAATGAAAAACTGTTTTTT.

The chain employs TRBV11-2 and TRBJ2-7, with TRBD1 matching over 8 bases. CDR3 length equals 14 residues. CDR1 is SGHAT and CDR2 is FQNNGV in the germline V gene. With V trimmed by 5 bases and J by 3 bases, 6 bases remained unmatched. CDR3 bases: TGTGCCAGCAGCATTGGACAGGGTAACTACGAGCAGTACTTC. Protein product: CASSIGQGNYEQYF.

The genes are TRBV21-1 and TRBJ1-2. TRBV21-1 is a pseudogene locus. The CDR3 is made up of 14 amino acids. As DNA, the CDR3 is TGTGCCAGCAGAACTGACGGAGTCCTGCTCGACTACACCTTC. Encoded protein: CASRTDGVLLDYTF.

This clonotype has only a few counts. This chain connects TRBV11-2 to TRBJ2-7; D is ambiguous. Germline assignment: CDR1 SGHAT and CDR2 FQNNGV. The CDR3 loop spans 12 amino acids. V dropped 2 bases and J dropped 2 bases, with 4 bases sitting between them. The DNA for the CDR3 is TGTGCCAGCAGCTTAATAACCTACGAGCAGTACTTC. Its protein product is CASSLITYEQYF.